Below are 4 T cell receptor beta chains sequenced from a single sample in a study of blood T cell repertoires in COVID-19. Method: immunoSEQ multiplex PCR; TCRdb's copy keeps in-frame clones and lacks some. The sample has 200,000 or so clones; 82% are singletons. The specimen was peripheral blood. These receptors came from a woman younger than 45 with acute or convalescent COVID-19.

The chain's CDR3 is CASARGIDSNQPQHF. DNA of the CDR3: TGTGCCAGCGCCCGGGGGATCGATAGCAATCAGCCCCAGCATTTT. The chain combines TRBV6-6 with TRBJ1-5; possibly TRBD1 for D (5 bases). This CDR3 has 15 amino acids. Between the trimmed V and J ends, which lost 8 bases and 0 bases, there was a span of 14 bases. Per the germline V gene, CDR1 is MNHNY and CDR2 is SVGAGI (reference sequence).

The CDR3 region has the DNA TGTGCCAGCAGCATAAACAGGGAAGGCTACACCTTC. It specifies CASSINREGYTF. The chain uses TRBV6-5 and TRBJ1-2, with a weak D call TRBD1 (6 bases). From germline, CDR1 is MNHEY and CDR2 SVGAGI. The CDR3 is made up of 12 amino acids. Trimming removed 6 bases from V and 8 bases from J, with 13 bases in between.

The chain recombines TRBV7-2 with TRBJ2-1, with D perhaps TRBD2 (6 bases). Germline V gene data show CDR1 as SGHTA and CDR2 as FQGNSA. The CDR3 is 16 amino acids. Between the trimmed V and J ends, which lost 5 bases and 7 bases, there was a span of 21 bases. The CDR3 loop is CASSPRSWAGLNEQFF. As DNA, the CDR3 is TGTGCCAGCAGCCCCCGCTCTTGGGCGGGGCTGAATGAGCAGTTCTTC.

The chain joins TRBV7-9 to TRBJ2-7; TRBD2 matches at 9 bases. Germline lookup yields CDR1 SEHNR and CDR2 FQNEAQ (reference sequence). J gave up 0 bases and V 3 bases, and 12 bases lay outside the gene matches. This CDR3 has 18 residues. The CDR3 loop is CASSFGGGAGGPSYEQYF. The CDR3 region has the DNA TGTGCCAGCAGCTTTGGGGGTGGTGCGGGAGGGCCCTCCTACGAGCAGTACTTC.